These T cell receptor beta chains were read from a single sample in a study of blood T cell repertoires in COVID-19. The data were produced by immunoSEQ multiplex PCR, yet TCRdb's version contains in-frame clones alone and is incomplete. In the table there are roughly 250,000 clones, approximately 85% of which are singletons. Sequenced input: PBMCs or T cells enriched from blood (not recorded which). These TCRs come from a woman between 25 and 40 years old who had recovered from COVID-19. The CDR3 runs from the conserved cysteine through the conserved F or W. The D gene is left open where the match is weak. Size tells how often a clone was seen (once, few, many) or the class of an expanded clone, and some rows leave it out.

cdr3_nt: TGTGCCAGCAGCTCGACAGGGGTACCCCACGAGCAGTACTTC
cdr3_aa: CASSSTGVPHEQYF
v_call: TRBV7-9
j_call: TRBJ2-7
clone_size: once
d_call: TRBD1

cdr3_nt: TGTGCCTGGAGTGTACGACTAGCGAGCCTTAACACCGGGGAGCTGTTTTTT
cdr3_aa: CAWSVRLASLNTGELFF
v_call: TRBV30
j_call: TRBJ2-2
clone_size: .
d_call: TRBD2

cdr3_nt: TGTGCCAGCAGCTTAACGGAGCGGGAGGCAGATACGCAGTATTTT
cdr3_aa: CASSLTEREADTQYF
v_call: TRBV7-8
j_call: TRBJ2-3
clone_size: .
d_call: TRBD2

cdr3_nt: TGTGCCAGCAGCTCGTTAAGGGGAAAGGGTGTCTACGAGCAGTACTTC
cdr3_aa: CASSSLRGKGVYEQYF
v_call: TRBV5-5
j_call: TRBJ2-7
clone_size: .
d_call: .

cdr3_nt: TGTGCCAGCAGATATAATCCGGGTCCCCGGGGTAATTCACCCCTCCACTTT
cdr3_aa: CASRYNPGPRGNSPLHF
v_call: TRBV2
j_call: TRBJ1-6
clone_size: .
d_call: .

cdr3_nt: TGTGCCGGATCCGGGACAGGCGATTCACCCCTCCACTTT
cdr3_aa: CAGSGTGDSPLHF
v_call: TRBV19
j_call: TRBJ1-6
clone_size: few
d_call: TRBD1

cdr3_nt: TGTGCCAGCAGGGCGGGACAGGTGGGCTATGGCTACACCTTC
cdr3_aa: CASRAGQVGYGYTF
v_call: TRBV28
j_call: TRBJ1-2
clone_size: .
d_call: TRBD1

cdr3_nt: TGCAGCGTTTTTACGGGAGGAGGGTACGAGCAGTACTTC
cdr3_aa: CSVFTGGGYEQYF
v_call: TRBV29-1
j_call: TRBJ2-7
clone_size: .
d_call: TRBD2

cdr3_nt: TGTGCCAGCAGTGAAAATTGGTCGACAGGGGGATGGGAGATGAACACTGAAGCTTTCTTT
cdr3_aa: CASSENWSTGGWEMNTEAFF
v_call: TRBV6-1
j_call: TRBJ1-1
clone_size: .
d_call: TRBD1

cdr3_nt: TGTGCCAGCAGCTTTGCAGGGGGCAATGAAGCTTTCTTT
cdr3_aa: CASSFAGGNEAFF
v_call: TRBV7-9
j_call: TRBJ1-1
clone_size: .
d_call: TRBD1

cdr3_nt: TGTGCCAGCTGGACAGGGGCCCTCTCTGGAAACACCATATATTTT
cdr3_aa: CASWTGALSGNTIYF
v_call: TRBV6-5
j_call: TRBJ1-3
clone_size: few
d_call: TRBD1

cdr3_nt: TGTGCCAGCAGGGGGGGGGTAAACAATGAGCAGTTCTTC
cdr3_aa: CASRGGVNNEQFF
v_call: TRBV2
j_call: TRBJ2-1
clone_size: .
d_call: TRBD2

cdr3_nt: TGTGCCAGCAGTGAAAACCCCGAGGGAAAGACCCAGTACTTC
cdr3_aa: CASSENPEGKTQYF
v_call: TRBV6-4
j_call: TRBJ2-5
clone_size: few
d_call: .

cdr3_nt: TGTGCCAGCAGCCCCCAAGCCAGAAAACCCGGGGAAAAACTGTTTTTT
cdr3_aa: CASSPQARKPGEKLFF
v_call: TRBV6-6
j_call: TRBJ1-4
clone_size: .
d_call: .

cdr3_nt: TGTGCCAGCAGCTTAACCAGGGCTGAGGAGCAGTACTTC
cdr3_aa: CASSLTRAEEQYF
v_call: TRBV7-9
j_call: TRBJ2-7
clone_size: .
d_call: .

cdr3_nt: TGCGCCAGCAGCCACGGGGTGCCTCGGGGCAATCAGCCCCAGCATTTT
cdr3_aa: CASSHGVPRGNQPQHF
v_call: TRBV4-1
j_call: TRBJ1-5
clone_size: .
d_call: .

cdr3_nt: TGTGCCAGCAGTCCAAGGACAGGGTACTCTGAGCAGTACTTC
cdr3_aa: CASSPRTGYSEQYF
v_call: TRBV27
j_call: TRBJ2-7
clone_size: .
d_call: TRBD1

cdr3_nt: TGTGCCAGCAGCCGACTTGGAGGGATCGAGACCCAGTACTTC
cdr3_aa: CASSRLGGIETQYF
v_call: TRBV27
j_call: TRBJ2-5
clone_size: .
d_call: .

cdr3_nt: TGTGCCAGCAGCGGAGGGACAGGGTCTAATTCACCCCTCCACTTT
cdr3_aa: CASSGGTGSNSPLHF
v_call: TRBV7-9
j_call: TRBJ1-6
clone_size: .
d_call: TRBD1

cdr3_nt: TGTGCCAGCAGCTCTCGAGGGGCAGGGGCTCGCGAGCAGTACTTC
cdr3_aa: CASSSRGAGAREQYF
v_call: TRBV13
j_call: TRBJ2-7
clone_size: .
d_call: .

cdr3_nt: TGCGCCAGCAGTGCGAAGACTTTTGGTCAGCCCCAGCATTTT
cdr3_aa: CASSAKTFGQPQHF
v_call: TRBV23-1
j_call: TRBJ1-5
clone_size: once
d_call: .

cdr3_nt: TGTGCCAGCATCCCGGGGGGGACTGAAGCTTTCTTT
cdr3_aa: CASIPGGTEAFF
v_call: TRBV28
j_call: TRBJ1-1
clone_size: .
d_call: .

cdr3_nt: TGTGCCGTTCGGAGGGGTCGTAACAATGAGCAGTTCTTC
cdr3_aa: CAVRRGRNNEQFF
v_call: TRBV18
j_call: TRBJ2-1
clone_size: .
d_call: .

cdr3_nt: TGCAGCGTTGTTGGACAGTATGGCTACACCTTC
cdr3_aa: CSVVGQYGYTF
v_call: TRBV29-1
j_call: TRBJ1-2
clone_size: .
d_call: .

cdr3_nt: TGTGCCAGCAGCCCGTGGCCCGACTATGGCTACACCTTC
cdr3_aa: CASSPWPDYGYTF
v_call: TRBV7-3
j_call: TRBJ1-2
clone_size: .
d_call: .

cdr3_nt: TGTGCCAGCAGTGAACGGCGGATAAGCGAGCAGTACTTC
cdr3_aa: CASSERRISEQYF
v_call: TRBV25-1
j_call: TRBJ2-7
clone_size: .
d_call: .

cdr3_nt: TGTGCCAGCAGCTTGAAGGGCAGGGGTTACAATCAGCCCCAGCATTTT
cdr3_aa: CASSLKGRGYNQPQHF
v_call: TRBV5-6
j_call: TRBJ1-5
clone_size: .
d_call: .

cdr3_nt: TGTGCCAGCAGTTTAATCGGGCGGGAGGGCGGAAATGAGCAGTTCTTC
cdr3_aa: CASSLIGREGGNEQFF
v_call: TRBV27
j_call: TRBJ2-1
clone_size: .
d_call: TRBD2

cdr3_nt: TGTGCCAGCAGCGAACAGGGGAGCACTGAAGCTTTCTTT
cdr3_aa: CASSEQGSTEAFF
v_call: TRBV9
j_call: TRBJ1-1
clone_size: .
d_call: TRBD1